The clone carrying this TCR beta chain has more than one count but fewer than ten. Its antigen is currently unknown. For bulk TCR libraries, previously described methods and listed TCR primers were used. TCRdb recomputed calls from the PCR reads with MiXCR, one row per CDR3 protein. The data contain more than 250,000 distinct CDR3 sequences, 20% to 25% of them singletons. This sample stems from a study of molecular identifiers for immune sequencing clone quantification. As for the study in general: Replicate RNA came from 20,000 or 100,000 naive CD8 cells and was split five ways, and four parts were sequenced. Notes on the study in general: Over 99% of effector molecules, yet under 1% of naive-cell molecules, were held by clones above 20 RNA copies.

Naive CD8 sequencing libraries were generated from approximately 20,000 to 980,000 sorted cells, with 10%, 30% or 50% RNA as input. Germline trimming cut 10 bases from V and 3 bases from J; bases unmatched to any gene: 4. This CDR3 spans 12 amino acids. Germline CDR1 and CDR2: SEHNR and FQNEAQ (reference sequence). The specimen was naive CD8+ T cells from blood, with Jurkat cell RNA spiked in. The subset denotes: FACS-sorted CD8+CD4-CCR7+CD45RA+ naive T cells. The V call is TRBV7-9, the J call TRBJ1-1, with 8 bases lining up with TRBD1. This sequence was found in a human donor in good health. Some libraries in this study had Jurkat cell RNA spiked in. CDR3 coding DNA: TGTGCCACCAGGGGGCTTGACACTGAAGCTTTCTTT. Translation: CATRGLDTEAFF.